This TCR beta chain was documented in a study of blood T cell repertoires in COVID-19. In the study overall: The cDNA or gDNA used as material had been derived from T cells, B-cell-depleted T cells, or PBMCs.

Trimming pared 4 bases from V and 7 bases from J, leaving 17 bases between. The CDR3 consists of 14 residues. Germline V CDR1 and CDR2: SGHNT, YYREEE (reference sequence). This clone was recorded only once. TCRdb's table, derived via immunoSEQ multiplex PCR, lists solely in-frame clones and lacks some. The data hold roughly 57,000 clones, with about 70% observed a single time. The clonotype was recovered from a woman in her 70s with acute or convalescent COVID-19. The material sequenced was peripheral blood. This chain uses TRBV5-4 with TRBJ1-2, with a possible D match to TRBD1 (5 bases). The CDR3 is CASSQDILSGGYTF. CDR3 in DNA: TGTGCCAGCAGCCAGGACATCCTATCGGGTGGCTACACCTTC. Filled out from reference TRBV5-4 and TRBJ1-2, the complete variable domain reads ETGVTQSPTHLIKTRGQQVTLRCSSQSGHNTVSWYQQALGQGPQFIFQYYREEENGRGNFPPRFSGLQFPNYSSELNVNALELDDSALYLCASSQDILSGGYTFGSGTRLTVV.